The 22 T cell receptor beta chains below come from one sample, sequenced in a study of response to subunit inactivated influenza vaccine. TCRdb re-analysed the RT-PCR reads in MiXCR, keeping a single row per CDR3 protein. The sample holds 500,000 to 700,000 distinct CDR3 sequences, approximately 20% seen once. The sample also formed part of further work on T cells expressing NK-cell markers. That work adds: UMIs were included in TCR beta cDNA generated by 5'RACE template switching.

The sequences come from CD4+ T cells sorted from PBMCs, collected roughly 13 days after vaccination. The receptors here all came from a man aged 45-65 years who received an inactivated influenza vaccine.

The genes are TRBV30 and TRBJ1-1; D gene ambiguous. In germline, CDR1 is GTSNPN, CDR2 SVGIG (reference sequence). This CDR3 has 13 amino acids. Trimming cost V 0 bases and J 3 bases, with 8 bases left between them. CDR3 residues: CAWSVYGDTEAFF. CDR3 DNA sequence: TGTGCCTGGAGTGTATACGGGGACACTGAAGCTTTCTTT.

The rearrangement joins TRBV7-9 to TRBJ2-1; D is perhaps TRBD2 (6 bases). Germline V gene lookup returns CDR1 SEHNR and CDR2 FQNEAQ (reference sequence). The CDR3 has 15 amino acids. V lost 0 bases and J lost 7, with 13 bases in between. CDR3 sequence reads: CASSLARLVANEQFF. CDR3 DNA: TGTGCCAGCAGCTTAGCACGACTAGTTGCGAATGAGCAGTTCTTC.

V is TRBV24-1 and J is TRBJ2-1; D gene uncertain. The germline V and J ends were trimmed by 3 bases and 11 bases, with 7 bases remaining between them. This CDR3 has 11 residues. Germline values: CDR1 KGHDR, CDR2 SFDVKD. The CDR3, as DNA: TGTGCCACCAGTGATGGACGAAAGCAGTTCTTC. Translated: CATSDGRKQFF.

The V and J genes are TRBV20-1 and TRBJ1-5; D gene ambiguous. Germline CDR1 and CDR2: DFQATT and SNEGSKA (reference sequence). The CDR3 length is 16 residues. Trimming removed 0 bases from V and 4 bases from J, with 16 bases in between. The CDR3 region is CSARDSIGGTNQPQHF. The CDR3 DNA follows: TGCAGTGCTAGAGACAGCATAGGAGGCACGAATCAGCCCCAGCATTTT.

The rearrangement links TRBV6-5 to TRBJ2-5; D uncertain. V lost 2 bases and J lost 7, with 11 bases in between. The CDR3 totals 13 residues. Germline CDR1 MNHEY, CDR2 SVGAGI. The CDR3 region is CASSYGILTTQYF. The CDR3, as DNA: TGTGCCAGCAGTTACGGTATCTTGACGACCCAGTACTTC.

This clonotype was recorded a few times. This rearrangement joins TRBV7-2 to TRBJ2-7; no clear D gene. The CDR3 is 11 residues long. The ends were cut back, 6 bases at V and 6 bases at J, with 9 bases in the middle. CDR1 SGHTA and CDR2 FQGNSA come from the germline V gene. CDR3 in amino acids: CASRGLSEQYF. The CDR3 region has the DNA TGTGCCAGCAGGGGTCTAAGCGAGCAGTACTTC.

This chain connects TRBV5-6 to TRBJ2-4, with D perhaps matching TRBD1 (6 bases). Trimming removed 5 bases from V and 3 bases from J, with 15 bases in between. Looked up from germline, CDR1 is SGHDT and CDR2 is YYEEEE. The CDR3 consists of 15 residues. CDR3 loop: CASRLTGKGKNIQYF. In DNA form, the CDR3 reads TGTGCCAGCAGACTAACAGGGAAAGGCAAAAACATTCAGTACTTC.

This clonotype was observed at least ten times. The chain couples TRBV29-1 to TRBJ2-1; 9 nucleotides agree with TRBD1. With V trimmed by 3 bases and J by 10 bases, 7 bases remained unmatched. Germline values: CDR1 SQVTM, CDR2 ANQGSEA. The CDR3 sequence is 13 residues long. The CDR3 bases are TGCAGCGTTGAGACCAACAGGGGGCGGGAGCAGTTCTTC. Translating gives CSVETNRGREQFF.

The CDR3 loop reads CASSLARGTEAFF. The CDR3 region has the DNA TGTGCCAGCAGCTTAGCGCGGGGCACTGAAGCTTTCTTT. This chain connects TRBV11-2 to TRBJ1-1; D remains ambiguous. V lost 1 base to trimming and J lost 4 bases, with 7 bases between them. Germline assignment: CDR1 SGHAT and CDR2 FQNNGV. CDR3 length equals 13 residues.

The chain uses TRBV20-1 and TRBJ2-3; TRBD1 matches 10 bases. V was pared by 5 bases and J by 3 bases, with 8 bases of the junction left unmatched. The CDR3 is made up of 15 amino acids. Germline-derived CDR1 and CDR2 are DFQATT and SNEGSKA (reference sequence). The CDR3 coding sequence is TGCAGTGCTGGGGACAGGGGCAAAGGAACAGATACGCAGTATTTT. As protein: CSAGDRGKGTDTQYF.

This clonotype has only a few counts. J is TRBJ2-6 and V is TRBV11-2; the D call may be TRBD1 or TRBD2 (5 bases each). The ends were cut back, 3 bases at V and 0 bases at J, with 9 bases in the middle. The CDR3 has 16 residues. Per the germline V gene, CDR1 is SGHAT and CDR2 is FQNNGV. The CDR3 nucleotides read TGTGCCAGCAGCTTTGGGACGGCCTCTGGGGCCAACGTCCTGACTTTC. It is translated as CASSFGTASGANVLTF. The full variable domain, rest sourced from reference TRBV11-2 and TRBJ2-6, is EAGVAQSPRYKIIEKRQSVAFWCNPISGHATLYWYQQILGQGPKLLIQFQNNGVVDDSQLPKDRFSAERLKGVDSTLKIQPAKLEDSAVYLCASSFGTASGANVLTFGAGSRLTVL.

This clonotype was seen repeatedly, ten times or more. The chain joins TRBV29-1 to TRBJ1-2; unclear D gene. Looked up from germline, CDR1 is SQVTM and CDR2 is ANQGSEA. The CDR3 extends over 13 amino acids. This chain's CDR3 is CGLNGAGNYGYTF. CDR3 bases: TGCGGGTTAAACGGAGCGGGTAACTATGGCTACACCTTC.

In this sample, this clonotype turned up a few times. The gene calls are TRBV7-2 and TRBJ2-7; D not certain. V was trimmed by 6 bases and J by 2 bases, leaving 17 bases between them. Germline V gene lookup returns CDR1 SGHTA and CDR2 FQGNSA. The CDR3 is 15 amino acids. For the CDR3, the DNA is TGTGCCAGCAGTATAGAAAGTACGGCCCCCTACGAGCAGTACTTC. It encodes CASSIESTAPYEQYF.

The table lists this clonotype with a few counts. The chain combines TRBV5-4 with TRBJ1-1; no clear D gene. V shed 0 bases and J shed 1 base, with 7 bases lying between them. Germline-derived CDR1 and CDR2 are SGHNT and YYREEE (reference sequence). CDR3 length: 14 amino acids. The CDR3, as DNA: TGTGCCAGCAGCTTGGCCCCGCCGAACACTGAAGCTTTCTTT. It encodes CASSLAPPNTEAFF.

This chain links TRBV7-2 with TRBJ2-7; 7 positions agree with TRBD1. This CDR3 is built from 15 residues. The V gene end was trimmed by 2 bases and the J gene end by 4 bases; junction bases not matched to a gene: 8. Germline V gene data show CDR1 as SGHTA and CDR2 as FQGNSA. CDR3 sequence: CASSLMRGQGYEQYF. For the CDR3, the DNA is TGTGCCAGCAGCTTAATGAGGGGGCAAGGATACGAGCAGTACTTC. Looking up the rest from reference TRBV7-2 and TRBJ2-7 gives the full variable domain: GAGVSQSPSNKVTEKGKDVELRCDPISGHTALYWYRQSLGQGLEFLIYFQGNSAPDKSGLPSDRFSAERTGGSVSTLTIQRTQQEDSAVYLCASSLMRGQGYEQYFGPGTRLTVT.

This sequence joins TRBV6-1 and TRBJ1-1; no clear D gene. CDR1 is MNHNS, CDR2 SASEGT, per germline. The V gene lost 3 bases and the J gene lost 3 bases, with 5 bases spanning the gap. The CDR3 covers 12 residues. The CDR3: CASSEAYTEAFF. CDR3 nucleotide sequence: TGTGCCAGCAGTGAGGCCTACACTGAAGCTTTCTTT.

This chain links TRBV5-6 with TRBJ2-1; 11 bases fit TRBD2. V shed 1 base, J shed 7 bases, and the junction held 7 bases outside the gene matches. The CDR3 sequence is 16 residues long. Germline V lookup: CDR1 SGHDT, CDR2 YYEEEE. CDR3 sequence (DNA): TGTGCCAGCAGCTTGCTTGCACTAGCGGGAGTGAATGAGCAGTTCTTC. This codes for CASSLLALAGVNEQFF.

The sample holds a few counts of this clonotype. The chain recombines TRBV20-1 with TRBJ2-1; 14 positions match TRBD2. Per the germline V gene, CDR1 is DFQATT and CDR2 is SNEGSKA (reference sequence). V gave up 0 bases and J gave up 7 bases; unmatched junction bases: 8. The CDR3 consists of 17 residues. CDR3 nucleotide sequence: TGCAGTGCTAGAGAACGAATGACTAGCGGGAGGGTAAATGAGCAGTTCTTC. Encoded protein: CSARERMTSGRVNEQFF.

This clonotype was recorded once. In nucleotides, the CDR3 is TGCGCCAGCAGGGTCATAACCGGCTCCGGGGAGCTGTTTTTT. This translates into CASRVITGSGELFF. The chain employs TRBV5-1 and TRBJ2-2, with unresolved D. Looked up from germline, CDR1 is SGHRS and CDR2 is YFSETQ. The ends were cut back, 5 bases at V and 6 bases at J, with 14 bases in the middle. This CDR3 contains 14 residues.

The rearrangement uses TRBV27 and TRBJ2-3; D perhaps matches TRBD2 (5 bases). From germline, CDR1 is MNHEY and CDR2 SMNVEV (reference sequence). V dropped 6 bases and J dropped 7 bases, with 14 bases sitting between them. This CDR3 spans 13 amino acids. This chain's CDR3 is CASSPREPYTQYF. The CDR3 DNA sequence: TGTGCCAGCAGCCCCCGGGAACCCTATACGCAGTATTTT.

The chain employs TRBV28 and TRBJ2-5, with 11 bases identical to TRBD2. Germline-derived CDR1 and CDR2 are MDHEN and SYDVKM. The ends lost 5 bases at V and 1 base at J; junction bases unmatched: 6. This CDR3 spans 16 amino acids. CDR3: CASSLGTSGFQETQYF. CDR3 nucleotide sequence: TGTGCCAGCAGTCTCGGGACTAGCGGATTCCAAGAGACCCAGTACTTC.

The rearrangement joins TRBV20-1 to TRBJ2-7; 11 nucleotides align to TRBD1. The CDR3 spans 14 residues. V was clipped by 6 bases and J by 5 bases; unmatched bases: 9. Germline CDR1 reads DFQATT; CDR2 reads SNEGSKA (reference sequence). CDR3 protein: CSALPGQGANEQYF. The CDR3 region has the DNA TGCAGTGCCCTACCAGGACAGGGGGCGAACGAGCAGTACTTC.